Described below is a single T cell receptor (beta chain) sequence and its context. CDR3 length: 16 residues. V gave up 0 bases and J gave up 4 bases, with 16 bases separating them. CDR1 is SGHDN and CDR2 is FVKESK in the germline V gene. This record belongs to a study of cytomegalovirus exposure and HLA in healthy donors. Overall study context: Counted in an early data release were about 85 million unique TCRs from HLA-typed donors.

This cohort consisted of healthy bone marrow donors. This PCR relied on a set of 60 Vbeta primers and 13 Jbeta primers. Sequencing used immunoSEQ multiplex PCR; TCRdb keeps in-frame clones, though not all of them. The sample includes approximately 190,000 clones, about 80% of them seen just once. The TCR sequence derives from a man aged 40-49 years in good health and CMV-seropositive. V usage is TRBV14 and J usage is TRBJ2-7, with a possible D match to TRBD1 (6 bases). The sequenced material came from PBMCs. CDR3 in DNA: TGTGCCAGCAGCCAAGAATCGGGCAGGGGAAGGTACGAGCAGTACTTC. The encoded protein is CASSQESGRGRYEQYF.